These 7 T cell receptor beta chains were all obtained from the same sample, sequenced in a study of T cell responses to AZD1222 COVID-19 vaccine. Libraries were prepared by immunoSEQ multiplex PCR; TCRdb keeps only in-frame clonotypes and omits some of them. The sample includes tens of thousands of clones, 65% to 85% of them seen just once. Here the sequenced sample was peripheral blood, taken 28 days after the second AZD1222 dose. These receptors were collected from an adult who received the AZD1222 COVID-19 vaccine.

The chain links TRBV7-3 to TRBJ2-5; tentative D call: TRBD2 (6 bases). The V end was cut by 8 bases, the J end by 5 bases, with 18 bases between. Germline lookup yields CDR1 SGHTA and CDR2 FQGTGA. The CDR3 spans 14 residues. The CDR3 DNA reads TGTGCCAGCTCCCATGGGGGGTTTGAGGAGACCCAGTACTTC. Amino acid sequence: CASSHGGFEETQYF.

V and J are TRBV7-2 and TRBJ2-7; TRBD1 agrees at 7 bases. This CDR3 is built from 13 residues. Looked up from germline, CDR1 is SGHTA and CDR2 is FQGNSA. Trimming at V came to 4 bases and at J to 6 bases, leaving 6 bases not matched to a gene. For the CDR3, the DNA is TGTGCCAGCAGCTCATATCGACAGGGCGAGCAGTACTTC. This encodes CASSSYRQGEQYF.

V and J are TRBV7-2 and TRBJ1-5, with no clear D. This CDR3 is 13 amino acids long. Trimming removed 2 bases from V and 7 bases from J, with 9 bases in between. Germline CDR1 reads SGHTA; CDR2 reads FQGNSA. CDR3: CASSLQEQQPQHF. CDR3 in DNA: TGTGCCAGCAGCTTACAGGAACAACAGCCCCAGCATTTT.

The V gene is TRBV28, the J gene TRBJ1-1, with 7 bases identical to TRBD1. J gave up 2 bases and V 2 bases, and 5 bases lay outside the gene matches. The CDR3 covers 15 residues. Germline V gene sequence: CDR1 MDHEN, CDR2 SYDVKM. The CDR3 bases are TGTGCCAGCAGTTTACTAGACAGGGTTAACACTGAAGCTTTCTTT. Protein product: CASSLLDRVNTEAFF.

The chain carries TRBV9 and TRBJ2-3, with D possibly matching TRBD1 (6 bases). Trimming cost V 4 bases and J 0 bases, with 12 bases left between them. The germline V gene encodes CDR1 SGDLS and CDR2 YYNGEE. The CDR3 consists of 15 residues. Written as DNA, the CDR3 is TGTGCCAGCAGCACCCTGGGGACAAGCACAGATACGCAGTATTTT. Translated, it gives CASSTLGTSTDTQYF.

The chain employs TRBV29-1 and TRBJ2-7; D is unclear. Germline V lookup: CDR1 SQVTM, CDR2 ANQGSEA. The length of the CDR3 is 11 residues. Trimming took 4 bases from V and 3 from J, leaving 7 bases between them. CDR3 region: CSVGQFYEQYF. Written as DNA, the CDR3 is TGCAGCGTTGGACAATTCTACGAGCAGTACTTC.

This clone appeared a single time. The J gene is TRBJ1-1, the V gene TRBV2; maybe TRBD1 (5 bases). The CDR3 is 15 amino acids. V gave up 5 bases and J gave up 5 bases, with 18 bases separating them. The V gene's germline CDR1 is SNHLY and CDR2 FYNNEI. The chain's CDR3 is CASSIQAGSSTEAFF. Here the CDR3 DNA reads TGTGCCAGCAGTATCCAGGCAGGGTCATCGACTGAAGCTTTCTTT.